The sequence of this T cell receptor (beta chain) was determined in a study of blood T cell repertoires in COVID-19. Overall study: Italy, Spain and the United States were the sources of the convalescent and acute COVID-19 samples. PBMCs, B-cell-depleted T cells, or T cells were the source of the cDNA or gDNA that made up the material.

Germline V gene lookup returns CDR1 LGHNA and CDR2 YNFKEQ. The V and J ends lost 4 bases and 5 bases, in that order; junction bases with no gene match: 6. CDR3 length equals 15 residues. Study processing details: By means of reference gene primer amplification, nucleated cell counts were estimated. The data were produced by immunoSEQ multiplex PCR, yet TCRdb's version contains in-frame clones alone and is incomplete. For V, J and clone size, that table is used; D and trimming come from the DNA. The sample yields about 68,000 clones, 80% to 90% seen once. This rearrangement joins TRBV4-2 to TRBJ2-3, with 10 bases fitting TRBD2. The material sequenced was peripheral blood. The sequence derives from a human donor in a cohort sampled during active COVID-19. In nucleotides, the CDR3 is TGTGCCAGCAGCCCAGCGGGAGGGCGGGAAGATACGCAGTATTTT. Protein product: CASSPAGGREDTQYF.